A selection of T cell receptor beta chains follows, all from one sample in a study of CD8 T cells in ankylosing spondylitis. TCRdb re-called the 5' RACE reads through MiXCR, storing one row per CDR3 protein. This sample has about 500,000 distinct CDR3 sequences, with roughly 5.2% found just once. The sequenced sample consisted of blood, either unsorted or a sorted T cell fraction (not recorded which). All receptors derive from a male donor with ankylosing spondylitis. The CDR3 runs from the conserved cysteine through the conserved F or W. Each record gives: V gene, J gene, D gene, clone size, CDR3 protein, CDR3 DNA. D genes are given only for firm matches. Size is omitted from some rows. Given values are once, few, many or a class for expanded clones.

TRBV29-1	TRBJ1-5	NA	many	CSVRGGGRNQPQHF	TGCAGCGTTAGGGGGGGCGGAAGGAATCAGCCCCAGCATTTT
TRBV7-2	TRBJ2-4	TRBD1	many	CASSFRGSNIQYF	TGTGCCAGCAGCTTCAGGGGGTCGAACATTCAGTACTTC
TRBV7-2	TRBJ2-5	NA	few	CASSPRRAETQYF	TGTGCCAGCAGCCCTCGGAGGGCGGAGACCCAGTACTTC
TRBV7-2	TRBJ2-7	NA	many	CASSLDPHYEQYF	TGTGCCAGCAGCTTAGATCCACACTACGAGCAGTACTTC
TRBV27	TRBJ1-3	NA	many	CASSLKSGNTIYF	TGTGCCAGCAGTTTAAAGTCGGGAAACACCATATATTTT
TRBV24-1	TRBJ2-3	TRBD2	many	CATRPSGLGDTQYF	TGTGCCACCAGGCCTAGCGGGTTGGGAGATACGCAGTATTTT
TRBV20-1	TRBJ2-7	TRBD1	many	CSAGRGPEEQYF	TGCAGTGCTGGCAGGGGGCCGGAGGAGCAGTACTTC
TRBV11-2	TRBJ2-7	TRBD2	NA	CASSTPRLAFYEQYF	TGTGCCAGCAGCACCCCCAGACTAGCGTTCTACGAGCAGTACTTC
TRBV5-1	TRBJ2-6	NA	few	CASSLPKARGSGANVLTF	TGCGCCAGCAGCTTGCCCAAGGCGAGGGGCTCTGGGGCCAACGTCCTGACTTTC
TRBV14	TRBJ2-1	TRBD1	few	CASSQDTRTGARLRPYNEQFF	TGTGCCAGCAGCCAAGATACCCGGACAGGGGCCCGCCTTCGACCCTACAATGAGCAGTTCTTC
TRBV7-6	TRBJ2-1	TRBD1	NA	CASSTGTASSYNEQFF	TGTGCCAGCAGCACTGGGACAGCCAGCTCCTACAATGAGCAGTTCTTC
TRBV29-1	TRBJ1-2	NA	many	CSVEEGYNYGYTF	TGCAGCGTTGAGGAGGGATATAACTATGGCTACACCTTC
TRBV12-3/TRBV12-4	TRBJ1-2	TRBD1	many	CASSLSLPGQGGYTF	TGTGCCAGCAGCTTGTCTCTTCCGGGACAGGGAGGCTACACCTTC
TRBV7-9	TRBJ2-7	NA	many	CASNTDRNGEQYF	TGTGCCAGCAACACGGACAGAAATGGGGAGCAGTACTTC
TRBV9	TRBJ2-3	TRBD2	NA	CASSTGLAGGLDDTQYF	TGTGCCAGCAGCACAGGACTAGCGGGGGGGCTGGATGATACGCAGTATTTT
TRBV5-1	TRBJ1-1	TRBD1	many	CASSWTGVEAFF	TGCGCCAGCAGCTGGACAGGGGTCGAAGCTTTCTTT
TRBV5-6	TRBJ1-2	NA	NA	CAISRGPNYGYTF	TGTGCCATCAGCCGGGGGCCTAACTATGGCTACACCTTC
TRBV24-1	TRBJ1-2	TRBD1	many	CATSDFKGGNYGYTF	TGTGCCACCAGTGATTTTAAAGGGGGCAACTATGGCTACACCTTC
TRBV2	TRBJ2-1	TRBD1	NA	CAISSTDLDRATFYNEQFF	TGTGCCATCAGTTCGACCGACTTGGACAGGGCCACTTTCTACAATGAGCAGTTCTTC
TRBV6-2/TRBV6-3	TRBJ1-4	NA	many	CASSRRTGNEKLFF	TGTGCCAGCAGCCGCCGGACGGGGAATGAAAAACTGTTTTTT
TRBV5-1	TRBJ2-1	NA	many	CASSLGIGTYNEQFF	TGCGCCAGCAGCTTGGGAATTGGGACCTACAATGAGCAGTTCTTC
TRBV4-1	TRBJ2-6	NA	many	CASSQAGWPRDDASGANVLTF	TGCGCCAGCAGCCAAGCAGGCTGGCCTCGGGATGATGCCTCTGGGGCCAACGTCCTGACTTTC
TRBV6-2/TRBV6-3	TRBJ1-1	TRBD1	NA	CASSYSPMGQLMNTEAFF	TGTGCCAGCAGTTACTCGCCCATGGGACAGCTCATGAACACTGAAGCTTTCTTT